These 8 T cell receptor beta chains came from one sample sequenced in a study of T cell repertoires in cytomegalovirus infection. TCRdb analysed the reads with MiXCR anew, one entry per CDR3 protein. The sample has some 400,000 distinct CDR3 sequences; about a sixth are singletons. Sequencing used PBMCs. These TCRs come from a human donor in good health (CMV status not recorded). Some clones in this sample may be carry-over from other donors' samples.

Many counts were recorded for this clonotype. The chain carries TRBV27 and TRBJ2-1, with D possibly matching TRBD2 (5 bases). Germline CDR1 and CDR2: MNHEY and SMNVEV (reference sequence). There are 19 residues in the CDR3. The ends were cut back, 0 bases at V and 1 base at J, with 19 bases in the middle. CDR3: CASSLSPWERRSSYNEQFF. The CDR3 coding sequence is TGTGCCAGCAGTTTATCGCCCTGGGAGCGACGGTCGTCCTACAATGAGCAGTTCTTC.

This chain links TRBV4-3 with TRBJ2-5; no clear D. The CDR3 loop spans 16 amino acids. The germline V gene encodes CDR1 LGHNA and CDR2 YSLEER. Trimming removed 0 bases from V and 2 bases from J, with 13 bases in between. The CDR3 sequence is CASSQDLADLQETQYF. As DNA, the CDR3 is TGCGCCAGCAGCCAAGATTTGGCGGACCTACAAGAGACCCAGTACTTC.

This clonotype has a handful of counts. This rearrangement joins TRBV29-1 to TRBJ1-1; 8 positions agree with TRBD1. Germline V gene data show CDR1 as SQVTM and CDR2 as ANQGSEA. V was pared by 6 bases and J by 10 bases, with 10 bases of the junction left unmatched. This CDR3 comprises 12 residues. The CDR3 reads CSVQGVDRGAFF. The DNA of the CDR3 is TGCAGCGTCCAAGGGGTAGACAGGGGAGCTTTCTTT.

The CDR3 nucleotides are TGCGCCAGCAGCCAGAGGGGGGGACGGCCTGAAGAGACCCAGTACTTC. Its protein product is CASSQRGGRPEETQYF. The gene calls are TRBV4-1 and TRBJ2-5, with D possibly being TRBD2 (7 bases). Germline-derived CDR1 and CDR2 are MGHRA and YSYEKL. This CDR3 has 16 residues. V was shortened by 3 bases and J by 3 bases, with 17 bases between the two germline ends.

This clonotype came up many times. The chain joins TRBV7-2 to TRBJ1-5; TRBD1 is a possible D gene (6 bases). Looked up from germline, CDR1 is SGHTA and CDR2 is FQGNSA. This CDR3 comprises 15 residues. V gave up 4 bases and J gave up 3 bases, with 13 bases separating them. CDR3 DNA: TGTGCCAGCAGCTACATGAGGGGGGTCAATCAGCCCCAGCATTTT. This translates into CASSYMRGVNQPQHF.

This clonotype occurred many times. The chain uses TRBV7-2 and TRBJ1-5; possible D gene TRBD1, 5 bases. The CDR3 consists of 15 residues. Per the germline V gene, CDR1 is SGHTA and CDR2 is FQGNSA. Trimming cost V 3 bases and J 5 bases, with 14 bases left between them. The CDR3 coding sequence is TGTGCCAGCAGCTTGGACCTGGGGCTCTATCAGCCCCAGCATTTT. Amino acids: CASSLDLGLYQPQHF.

This clonotype was recorded a few times. V usage is TRBV5-1 and J usage is TRBJ2-7; D is perhaps TRBD2 (7 bases). Deletions cut 5 bases from V and 2 bases from J, with 14 bases between. The CDR3 contains 14 residues. Germline lookup yields CDR1 SGHRS and CDR2 YFSETQ. Here the CDR3 reads CASREGGRTYEQYF. CDR3 DNA sequence: TGCGCCAGCAGAGAGGGGGGGCGAACCTACGAGCAGTACTTC.

There are a few counts of this clonotype. DNA of the CDR3: TGTGCCAGCAGCGTTTCATTGGCGAGCTATGGCTACACCTTC. This translates into CASSVSLASYGYTF. The chain has TRBV7-9 and TRBJ1-2; D gene ambiguous. There are 14 residues in the CDR3. Germline CDR1 reads SEHNR; CDR2 reads FQNEAQ (reference sequence). Trimming stripped 5 bases from V and 4 bases from J, with 14 bases between.